This T cell receptor beta chain originates from a study of T cells after yellow fever vaccination. Study as a whole: Some fractions had low cell numbers, and these were prepared with SMART-Seq v4 Ultra Low Input.

CDR1 and CDR2 (germline): DFQATT, SNEGSKA (reference sequence). The CDR3 spans 11 residues. V was clipped by 4 bases and J by 2 bases, with 5 bases between them. This clonotype has only a few counts. Antigen unknown. Study results and limitations: Peak timing came faster in the weaker secondary response, day 5 versus 15. Post-booster reappearance was seen for most primary-vaccination clones (about 95% CD4, roughly 88% CD8).

Template-switching 5'RACE yielded the TCR cDNA; a universal primer site and UMIs were added in the process. TCRdb passed the 5' RACE reads through MiXCR, listing each CDR3 protein once. Of 510,000 or so distinct CDR3 sequences in the sample, over 15% are singletons; the top ten hold 14%. V usage is TRBV20-1 and J usage is TRBJ1-1; D ambiguous. The sequence came from a man between 25 and 39 years old who received the YFV17D yellow fever vaccine. The source material was PBMCs, sampled 15 days after the yellow fever booster vaccination. DNA of the CDR3: TGCAGTGCTAACCAAAACACTGAAGCTTTCTTT. Translating gives CSANQNTEAFF.